The clone carrying this TCR beta chain has only one observation. Its antigen remains unidentified. This sample was included in a study of shared clonotypes between healthy human individuals. As for the study in general: The study enrolled two women and a few men aged 18 to 49.

Each replicate PCR on the sorted subsets used approximately 180 ng DNA (around 31,000 T cell genomes). Only in-frame clones appear in the TCRdb table, and some are missing; sequencing was by immunoSEQ multiplex PCR. The sample has about 980,000 clones; 70% to 85% are singletons. The V gene end was trimmed by 6 bases and the J gene end by 6 bases; junction bases not matched to a gene: 16. Per the germline V gene, CDR1 is LGHNA and CDR2 is YNFKEQ. The CDR3 has 17 residues. Overall study results and limits: For naive CD4 cells, around 5.1% of clonotypes were shared across several donors. Estimated richness was generally greater in naive than memory subsets.

Material: memory CD4+ T cells sorted from blood. Documented subset: CD45RA-negative fraction. The chain employs TRBV4-2 and TRBJ1-4, with 7 bases fitting TRBD1. This clonotype was sampled from a man aged 18 to 30 in good health. The CDR3 loop reads CASRRIGGRVEDEKLFF. CDR3 in DNA: TGTGCCAGCAGAAGGATAGGGGGCAGGGTCGAGGATGAAAAACTGTTTTTT.